The 17 T cell receptor beta chains in this list originate from one sample, sequenced in a study of T cells in women clearing cervical HPV infection. Profiled with immunoSEQ multiplex PCR; TCRdb holds only in-frame clones, not every one. Its table lists 23,000 or so clones. The sample taken for sequencing was blood buffy coat. These receptors all stem from a woman between 18 and 70 years old with a cervical HPV16 infection that either progressed to CIN3+ or cleared (not recorded which).

On this clone: The CDR3 end falls 3 residues outside the read, so it is completed with the germline J gene. The chain combines TRBV7-3 with TRBJ1-1; D is undetermined. The ends were cut back, 3 bases at V and 0 bases at J, with 11 bases in the middle. The CDR3 runs 15 residues. In germline, CDR1 is SGHTA, CDR2 FQGTGA. The CDR3 is CASSLDGAMNTEAFF. The part of the CDR3 DNA that was read is TGTGCCAGCAGCTTGGATGGAGCGATGAACACTGAA.

By frequency, this clone registers medium-sized. Read coverage stops 3 residues before the CDR3 terminus; the germline J gene supplies the remainder. This sequence joins TRBV29-1 and TRBJ2-5, with 11 bases fitting TRBD2. J gave up 3 bases and V 6 bases, and 3 bases lay outside the gene matches. The CDR3 runs to 13 residues. CDR1 is SQVTM, CDR2 ANQGSEA, per germline. CDR3 protein: CSVQTSGEETQYF. Partial CDR3 DNA: TGCAGCGTCCAGACTAGCGGGGAAGAGACC.

A note on this clone: Sequencing ends 3 residues short of the CDR3 end; the germline J gene provides the rest. The gene calls are TRBV7-2 and TRBJ1-1; a weak D match, TRBD1 (5 bases). Germline loops: CDR1 SGHTA, CDR2 FQGNSA. This CDR3 region has 14 residues. The ends were cut back, 3 bases at V and 3 bases at J, with 11 bases in the middle. The CDR3 is CASSFPGSHTEAFF. CDR3 DNA, as far as it was read: TGTGCCAGCAGCTTTCCAGGGTCCCACACTGAA.

Regarding this clone: From the germline J gene comes the end of the CDR3, since the read stops 3 residues before it. The chain recombines TRBV10-3 with TRBJ1-1; 7 nucleotides match TRBD1. This CDR3 region has 13 residues. The V and J ends lost 8 bases and 0 bases, in that order; junction bases with no gene match: 3. CDR1 ENHRY and CDR2 SYGVKD come from the germline V gene. Incomplete CDR3 DNA: TGTGCCATCTCGACAGGGATGAACACTGAA. This sequence encodes CAISTGMNTE. Given in full, the CDR3 is CAISTGMNTEAFF.

For this clone: The read stops 3 residues short of the end of the CDR3; the missing end is completed from the germline J gene. The V call is TRBV19, the J call TRBJ1-6, with D maybe TRBD1 (6 bases). Germline assignment: CDR1 LNHDA and CDR2 SQIVND (reference sequence). V was pared by 4 bases and J by 8 bases, with 9 bases between. The CDR3 sequence is 13 residues long. The sequenced CDR3 bases are TGTGCCAGTAGTACGGGACAATATTCACCC. This codes for CASSTGQYSP. In full, the CDR3 reads CASSTGQYSPLHF.

A note on this clone: From the germline J gene comes the end of the CDR3, since the read stops 3 residues before it. The chain links TRBV29-1 to TRBJ2-4; TRBD1 aligns across 11 bases. Germline V gives CDR1 SQVTM, CDR2 ANQGSEA. The CDR3 has 13 residues. Here the CDR3 reads CSVAQGQGVGQYF. The CDR3 DNA, read in part, is TGCAGCGTCGCCCAGGGACAGGGGGTTGGT.

This clone is labeled medium-sized based on frequency. The read falls 3 residues short of the CDR3 end, and the missing part is taken from the germline J gene. The chain links TRBV2 to TRBJ2-2; 8 nucleotides line up with TRBD1. Germline V CDR1 and CDR2: SNHLY, FYNNEI. CDR3 length: 14 residues. The CDR3 loop is CASSWDRKDEKLFF. The CDR3 DNA, read in part, is TGTGCCAGCAGTTGGGACAGGAAGGATGAAAAG.

As for this clone: One end of the junction is discordant with germline, which a read error may explain. The CDR3 end is not reached by the read, which stops 3 residues before it; the germline J gene fills it in. The rearrangement uses TRBV18 and TRBJ2-3; 7 bases align to TRBD1. The CDR3 runs 13 residues. Germline V gene sequence: CDR1 KGHSH, CDR2 LQKENI. CDR3 in amino acids: CASSGDSPETQYF. The sequenced part of the CDR3 DNA is TGTGCCAGCTCAGGGGACAGCCCAGAGACG. The whole variable domain, filled in from reference TRBV18 and TRBJ2-3, reads NAGVMQNPRHLVRRRGQEARLRCSPMKGHSHVYWYRQLPEEGLKFMVYLQKENIIDESGMPKERFSAEFPKEGPSILRIQQVVRGDSAAYFCASSGDSPETQYFGPGTRLTVL.

About this clone: Coverage ceases 3 residues before the CDR3 finishes, and the germline J gene fills in the end. The rearrangement joins TRBV20-1 to TRBJ2-1; maybe TRBD2 (6 bases). V was shortened by 7 bases and J by 0 bases, with 16 bases between the two germline ends. This CDR3 is 15 amino acids long. Germline V gives CDR1 DFQATT, CDR2 SNEGSKA (reference sequence). The DNA read from the CDR3 is TGCAGTGGAACTTTATTGGAGGGCTCCTACAATGAG. This codes for CSGTLLEGSYNE. The CDR3, in full, reads CSGTLLEGSYNEQFF.

Comments on this clone: The sequenced fragment ends 3 residues before the CDR3 boundary, so the rest is inferred from the germline J gene. This sequence joins TRBV7-2 and TRBJ1-3; D remains unclear. Trimming removed 2 bases at V and 3 bases at J, with 11 bases between. Germline V CDR1 and CDR2: SGHTA, FQGNSA. The length of the CDR3 is 15 residues. CDR3 DNA (partial): TGTGCCAGCAGCTTATATTTCCCCCTTGGAAACACC. Translation gives CASSLYFPLGNT. The entire CDR3 protein reads CASSLYFPLGNTIYF. The full variable domain, its missing parts supplied by reference TRBV7-2 and TRBJ1-3, is GAGVSQSPSNKVTEKGKDVELRCDPISGHTALYWYRQSLGQGLEFLIYFQGNSAPDKSGLPSDRFSAERTGGSVSTLTIQRTQQEDSAVYLCASSLYFPLGNTIYFGEGSWLTVV.

About this clone itself: Read data end 3 residues before the CDR3 end; the end is taken from the germline J gene. The rearrangement uses TRBV2 and TRBJ2-4; the match to TRBD1 covers 9 bases. The CDR3 runs to 15 residues. In germline, CDR1 is SNHLY, CDR2 FYNNEI. The part of the CDR3 DNA that was read is TGTGCCAGCAGGGGGAACAGGGGGCTTAACTATGGT. It specifies CASRGNRGLNYG. The whole CDR3 sequence reads CASRGNRGLNYGQYF.

Concerning this clone itself: The read comes to an end 3 residues before the CDR3 does, leaving the germline J gene to fill in the end. The rearrangement links TRBV20-1 to TRBJ2-3; 7 nucleotides align to TRBD2. Per germline, CDR1 DFQATT and CDR2 SNEGSKA (reference sequence). The CDR3 loop spans 13 amino acids. The sequenced part of the CDR3 DNA is TGCAGTGCTAGCTATCAGGGAGGGGAGACG. Residues: CSASYQGGET. The full CDR3 sequence reads CSASYQGGETQYF.

In regard to this clone: The read ends 3 residues shy of where the CDR3 ends; the end is completed using the germline J gene. The V gene is TRBV29-1, the J gene TRBJ2-7; the match to TRBD2 covers 9 bases. This CDR3 has 13 residues. V dropped 5 bases and J dropped 3; count of bases not matched to a gene: 5. Germline V gene lookup returns CDR1 SQVTM and CDR2 ANQGSEA. The CDR3 reads CSVTGTSLYEQYF. The sequenced part of the CDR3 DNA is TGCAGCGTTACCGGGACTAGCCTCTACGAG.

This clone registers medium-sized by frequency. The read stops 3 residues short of the end of the CDR3; the missing end is completed from the germline J gene. The rearrangement links TRBV29-1 to TRBJ2-1; 8 positions match TRBD1. J was trimmed by 9 bases and V by 2 bases; bases with no gene match: 9. This CDR3 spans 14 amino acids. The germline CDR1 and CDR2 sequences are SQVTM and ANQGSEA. The sequenced CDR3 bases are TGCAGCGTTGAAATCGGGCAGGGGGCGGGTGAG. This codes for CSVEIGQGAGE. The whole CDR3 reads CSVEIGQGAGEQFF.

The CDR3 here is CASSSLEREAYEQYF. The CDR3 bases that were read are TGTGCCAGCAGCTCCCTCGAGCGGGAGGCCTACGAG. The J gene is TRBJ2-7, the V gene TRBV5-8; 9 positions match TRBD2. The read halts 3 residues ahead of the CDR3 end, with the missing end drawn from the germline J gene. The CDR3 is made up of 15 amino acids. The V gene's germline CDR1 is SGHTS and CDR2 YDEGEE. V lost 3 bases to trimming and J lost 2 bases; unmatched junction nucleotides: 6.

As for this clone: The CDR3 extends 3 residues past the end of the read, so its final part is completed from the germline J gene. The chain joins TRBV6-1 to TRBJ1-2; D gene uncertain. V was pared by 0 bases and J by 4 bases, with 12 bases between. The CDR3 length is 15 residues. Germline V gives CDR1 MNHNS, CDR2 SASEGT. Incomplete CDR3 DNA: TGTGCCAGCAGTGAAGCGCTGGGCAGTCTCTATGGC. It specifies CASSEALGSLYG. The complete CDR3 protein is CASSEALGSLYGYTF.

For this clone: The read gets to within 3 residues of the CDR3 end, and the germline J gene fills in the rest. The J gene is TRBJ2-3, the V gene TRBV7-3, with 7 bases lining up with TRBD2. The CDR3 extends over 14 amino acids. Per germline, CDR1 SGHTA and CDR2 FQGTGA. V lost 5 bases to trimming and J lost 6 bases; unmatched junction nucleotides: 8. The DNA read from the CDR3 is TGTGCCAGCAGCCTCCTAGCGGTCGGCGATACG. Its translation: CASSLLAVGDT. The full CDR3 protein is CASSLLAVGDTQYF.